This TCR beta chain was captured in a study of blood T cell repertoires in COVID-19. Study processing details: The assay estimated nucleated cells by amplifying reference gene primers. TCRdb's table, derived via immunoSEQ multiplex PCR, lists solely in-frame clones and lacks some. Clone size and V and J calls were adopted from that table, with D and trimming inferred from the DNA. The table has approximately 160,000 clones, about four fifths seen once; the top ten hold roughly 13%. Germline values: CDR1 SGDLS, CDR2 YYNGEE. The CDR3 is made up of 17 amino acids. The germline V and J ends were trimmed by 1 base and 5 bases, with 22 bases remaining between them.

V is TRBV9 and J is TRBJ2-7; tentatively, D is TRBD1 (8 bases). The sample taken for sequencing was peripheral blood. The TCR comes from a man between 65 and 85 years old who had recovered from COVID-19. The CDR3 region is CASSVQGGTGLVDEQYF. The CDR3 DNA sequence: TGTGCCAGCAGCGTACAGGGCGGGACAGGACTAGTTGACGAGCAGTACTTC.